This T cell receptor (beta chain) is from a study of T cell responses to AZD1222 COVID-19 vaccine. Sequencing was performed with immunoSEQ multiplex PCR; in TCRdb, only in-frame clones are kept and a portion is missing. This sample carries 150,000 to 200,000 clones, 92% of them seen once, and the ten largest clones take 1.1% to 1.5%. A word on this clone: Antigen unknown.

Overall study results and limits: The study reported that nearly half of spike-specific TCRs target unmutated variant regions. In a largely white British group with more females than males, clonal diversity was possibly underestimated. Dominant CD4 TCR responses targeted spike regions 160-218 and 743-854.

The sample in question was peripheral blood, obtained on day 0 of AZD1222 vaccination. The receptor's source is an adult in good health.

The CDR3 reads CASRTGLSTGELFF. CDR3 nucleotide sequence: TGTGCCAGCAGGACAGGGTTAAGCACCGGGGAGCTGTTTTTT. The chain uses TRBV2 and TRBJ2-2; TRBD1 matches 7 bases. With V trimmed by 6 bases and J by 4 bases, 5 bases remained unmatched. The CDR3 totals 14 residues. Germline V CDR1 and CDR2: SNHLY, FYNNEI.